This entry features one TCR beta chain sequence. This receptor's antigen is unknown. One base away there is no much larger clone; base qualities are not given. The entry originates in a study of sequential checkpoint blockade in melanoma (dated by TCRdb to between 2019 and 2020). For the study in its entirety: Using 1:1 randomization, the trial assigned patients either to first-line nivolumab followed by ipilimumab (arm A) or to ipilimumab followed by nivolumab (arm B). Maintenance nivolumab came after each of the two trial sequences. Beyond this particular receptor, the publication reports: Larger, independent patient cohorts are needed to validate the response-prediction model that combines TCR metrics and mutation burden.

The immunoSEQ Assay was used to immunosequence TCRbeta CDR3 regions from genomic DNA. Before high-throughput sequencing, the genomic DNA was amplified using bias-controlled multiplex PCR. In the original analysis: To quantify the absolute abundance of each unique TCRbeta CDR3 region, the sequences were collapsed and filtered. Clonality, defined as 1 minus Pielou's evenness, was calculated using only productive rearrangements. A previously published method was used to identify clones whose frequencies were significantly greater in on-treatment samples than in baseline samples. Imported from immuneACCESS, the table was reduced by TCRdb to in-frame sequences with V and J called. These copies leave out some clones; in studies compared against another copy, an unresolved V gene accounts for under half, and the cause of the remainder is not known. V and J calls and clone size are given by that table; D and trimming were obtained from the DNA. The sample table holds 15,000 to 20,000 clones, of which under 75% were seen once. 15% to 20% of the sample comes from the top ten.

The treatment or condition label of this sample denotes: randomized to nivolumab then ipilimumab (arm A) or the reverse (arm B). None of the patients in the trial had previously been given DNA-damaging chemotherapy. On a FACS Aria II flow cytometer, live CD3+CD8+ cells that were negative for CD19 and CD56 were sorted from thawed PBMCs. Samples came from patients with melanoma in CheckMate 064, a randomized, open-label phase II trial of sequential checkpoint blockade. Leukapheresis was used to collect peripheral blood mononuclear cells, which were then purified with Ficoll-Paque and frozen in human serum with about 9.3% DMSO. Immediately after sorting, the purity of sorted blood CD3+CD8+ cells was verified to be >95%, after which DNA was extracted. For CDR1 and CDR2, the germline V gene lists SNHLY and FYNNEI. The cysteine opens and the phenylalanine closes a CDR3 of 15 amino acids. The CDR3 DNA has 45 bases and is translated from base 1. For this chain, trimming is 0 bases at the V end and 10 bases at the J end, and the number of junction bases without a gene match is 9.

Sequencing used CD8+ T cells sorted from blood (inferred from file names), obtained from a patient given nivolumab and ipilimumab in sequence. The clonotype was recovered from a human donor with melanoma. The V gene is TRBV2 and the J gene is TRBJ2-1, with 7 bases aligning to TRBD2. CDR3 region: CASSEARNSGWEQFF. The sequenced DNA is TGTGCCAGCAGTGAAGCGCGGAATAGCGGGTGGGAGCAGTTCTTC.